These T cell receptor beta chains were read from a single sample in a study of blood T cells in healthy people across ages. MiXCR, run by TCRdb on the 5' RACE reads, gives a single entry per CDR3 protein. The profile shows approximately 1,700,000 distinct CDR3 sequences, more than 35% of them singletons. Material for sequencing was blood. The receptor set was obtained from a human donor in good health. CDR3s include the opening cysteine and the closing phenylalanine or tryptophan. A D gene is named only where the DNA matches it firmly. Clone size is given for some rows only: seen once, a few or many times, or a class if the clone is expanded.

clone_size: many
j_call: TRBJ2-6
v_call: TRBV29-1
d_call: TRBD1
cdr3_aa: CSVRQGERPGANVLTF
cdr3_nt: TGCAGCGTTAGACAGGGAGAGAGACCTGGGGCCAACGTCCTGACTTTC

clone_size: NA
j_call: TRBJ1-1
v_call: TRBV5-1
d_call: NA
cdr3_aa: CASSWEDGNTEAFF
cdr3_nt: TGCGCCAGCAGCTGGGAAGACGGGAACACTGAAGCTTTCTTT

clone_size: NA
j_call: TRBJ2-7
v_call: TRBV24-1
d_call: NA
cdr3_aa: CATSDRPVRFRPSYNEQYF
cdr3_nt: TGTGCCACCAGTGATCGTCCTGTTCGGTTTAGACCCTCCTACAATGAGCAGTACTTC

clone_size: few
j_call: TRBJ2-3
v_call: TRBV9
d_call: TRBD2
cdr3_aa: CASSLAGGLDTDTQYF
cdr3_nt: TGTGCCAGCAGCCTAGCGGGGGGGCTGGACACAGATACGCAGTATTTT

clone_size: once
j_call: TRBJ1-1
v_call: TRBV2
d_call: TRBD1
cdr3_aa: CASGTRDSRTGTEAFF
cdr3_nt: TGTGCCAGCGGTACGCGGGACAGCCGAACGGGCACTGAAGCTTTCTTT

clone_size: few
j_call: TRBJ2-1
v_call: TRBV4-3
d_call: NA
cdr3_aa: CASSQWGGGVSYNEQFF
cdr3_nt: TGCGCCAGCAGCCAATGGGGGGGCGGTGTCTCCTACAATGAGCAGTTCTTC

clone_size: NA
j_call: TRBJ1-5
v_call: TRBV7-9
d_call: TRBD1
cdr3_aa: CASSLQGARQPQHF
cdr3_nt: TGTGCCAGCAGCTTACAGGGGGCAAGACAGCCCCAGCATTTT

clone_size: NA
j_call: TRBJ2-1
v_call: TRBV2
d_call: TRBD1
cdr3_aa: CASSEWTGLYNEQFF
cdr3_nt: TGTGCCAGCAGTGAATGGACAGGGTTATACAATGAGCAGTTCTTC

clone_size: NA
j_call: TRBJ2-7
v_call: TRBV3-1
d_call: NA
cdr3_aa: CASSPFRTVSLTYEQYF
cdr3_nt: TGTGCCAGCAGTCCCTTTCGGACAGTCAGCTTGACCTACGAGCAGTACTTC

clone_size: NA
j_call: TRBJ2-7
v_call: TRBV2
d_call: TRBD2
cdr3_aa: CASRPLAGRLSYNEQYF
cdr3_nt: TGTGCCAGCAGGCCACTAGCGGGGCGCCTCTCCTACAATGAGCAGTACTTC

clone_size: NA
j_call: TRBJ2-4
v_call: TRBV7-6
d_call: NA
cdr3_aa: CASSLLTLAKNIQYF
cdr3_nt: TGTGCCAGCAGCTTACTCACTTTAGCCAAAAACATTCAGTACTTC

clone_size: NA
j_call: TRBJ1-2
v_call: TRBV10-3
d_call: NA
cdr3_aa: CAMSNGQGAYGYTF
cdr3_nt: TGTGCCATGTCGAACGGTCAGGGTGCCTATGGCTACACCTTC

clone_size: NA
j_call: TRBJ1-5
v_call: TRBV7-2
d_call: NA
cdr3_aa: CASSLELSGWGNQPQHF
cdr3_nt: TGTGCCAGCAGCTTAGAACTTTCAGGGTGGGGCAATCAGCCCCAGCATTTT

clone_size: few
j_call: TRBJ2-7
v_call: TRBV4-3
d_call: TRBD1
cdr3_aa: CASSQRTGSSYNEQYF
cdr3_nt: TGCGCCAGCAGCCAGAGGACAGGGAGCTCCTACAATGAGCAGTACTTC

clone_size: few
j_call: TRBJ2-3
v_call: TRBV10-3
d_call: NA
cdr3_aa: CAISEQADTQYF
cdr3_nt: TGTGCCATCAGTGAGCAAGCAGATACGCAGTATTTT

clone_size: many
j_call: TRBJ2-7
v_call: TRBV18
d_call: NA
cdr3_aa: CASSPGGGTYEQYF
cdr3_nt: TGTGCCAGCTCACCGGGTGGAGGCACCTACGAGCAGTACTTC

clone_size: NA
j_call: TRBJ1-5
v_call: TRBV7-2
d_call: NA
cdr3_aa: CASSLEFNLNQPQHF
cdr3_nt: TGTGCCAGCAGCTTAGAGTTTAATCTCAATCAGCCCCAGCATTTT

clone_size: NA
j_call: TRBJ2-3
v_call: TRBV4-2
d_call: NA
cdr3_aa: CASSQEGMTDTQYF
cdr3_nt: TGTGCCAGCAGCCAAGAGGGGATGACAGATACGCAGTATTTT

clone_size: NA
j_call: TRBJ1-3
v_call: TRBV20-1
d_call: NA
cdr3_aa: CSAPTARSGNTIYF
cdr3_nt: TGCAGTGCTCCGACCGCTCGCTCTGGAAACACCATATATTTT

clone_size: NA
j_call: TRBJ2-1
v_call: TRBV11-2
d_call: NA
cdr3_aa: CASSLDSKGQFF
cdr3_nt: TGTGCCAGCAGCTTAGATTCTAAGGGCCAGTTCTTC

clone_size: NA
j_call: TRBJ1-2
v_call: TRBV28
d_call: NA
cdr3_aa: CASSSRGVYYGYTF
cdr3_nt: TGTGCCAGCAGTTCCCGAGGAGTCTACTATGGCTACACCTTC

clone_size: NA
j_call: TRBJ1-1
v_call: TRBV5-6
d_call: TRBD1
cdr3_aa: CASSPGQGISTEAFF
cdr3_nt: TGTGCCAGCAGCCCGGGACAGGGGATAAGCACTGAAGCTTTCTTT

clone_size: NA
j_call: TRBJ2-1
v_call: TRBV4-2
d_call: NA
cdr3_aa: CASSQGVRGDRPYEQFF
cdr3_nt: TGTGCCAGCAGCCAAGGGGTCCGGGGGGACAGGCCATATGAGCAGTTCTTC

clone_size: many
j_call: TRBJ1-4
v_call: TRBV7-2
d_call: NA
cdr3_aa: CASSPGTQLFF
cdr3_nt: TGTGCCAGCAGCCCCGGGACCCAACTGTTTTTT

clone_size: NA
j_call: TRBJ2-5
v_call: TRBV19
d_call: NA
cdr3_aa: CASSIVDGAGQETQYF
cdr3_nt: TGTGCCAGTAGTATAGTCGATGGCGCGGGGCAAGAGACCCAGTACTTC

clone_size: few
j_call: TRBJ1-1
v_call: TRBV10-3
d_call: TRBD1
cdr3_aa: CAISESGQGAYGMEAFF
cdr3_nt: TGTGCCATCAGTGAGTCCGGACAGGGGGCGTACGGTATGGAAGCTTTCTTT

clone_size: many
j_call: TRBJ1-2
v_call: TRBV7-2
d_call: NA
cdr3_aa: CASSEGPNYGYTF
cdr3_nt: TGTGCCAGCAGCGAGGGACCTAACTATGGCTACACCTTC

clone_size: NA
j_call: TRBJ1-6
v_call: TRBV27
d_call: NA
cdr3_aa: CASSLGPLSPLHF
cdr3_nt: TGTGCCAGCAGTTTAGGACCACTTTCACCCCTCCACTTT